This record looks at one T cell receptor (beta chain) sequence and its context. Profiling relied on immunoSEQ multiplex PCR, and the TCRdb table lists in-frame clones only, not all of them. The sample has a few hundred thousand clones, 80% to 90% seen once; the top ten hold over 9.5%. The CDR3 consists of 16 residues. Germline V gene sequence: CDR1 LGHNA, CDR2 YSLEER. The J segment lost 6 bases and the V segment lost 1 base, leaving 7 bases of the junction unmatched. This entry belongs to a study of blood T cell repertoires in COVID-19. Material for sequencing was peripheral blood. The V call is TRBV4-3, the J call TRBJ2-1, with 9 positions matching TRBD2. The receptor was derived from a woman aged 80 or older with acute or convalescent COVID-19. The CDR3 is CASSQVGLAGRNEQFF. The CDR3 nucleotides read TGCGCCAGCAGCCAAGTAGGCCTAGCGGGGCGCAATGAGCAGTTCTTC.